The 25 T cell receptor beta chains reported below all come from one sample, sequenced in a study of glioma-infiltrating T cells after dendritic cell vaccination. Generated by immunoSEQ multiplex PCR, the TCRdb table keeps only in-frame clones and is missing some. The repertoire includes fewer than 110,000 clones, approximately 80% of them detected once, and roughly 12% sits in the top ten. The material was blood, obtained before dendritic cell vaccination. These receptors originate from a human donor with glioblastoma.

J is TRBJ1-2 and V is TRBV7-8; tentative D call: TRBD1 (5 bases). Trimming left V 1 base short and J 9 bases short, with 24 bases between. The CDR3 has 17 amino acids. CDR1 is SGHVS and CDR2 is FQNEAQ in the germline V gene. The CDR3 DNA reads as TGTGCCAGCAGCTTAGGTTGGGCAGGGAACGCAATTGATAGCTACACCTTC. Protein product: CASSLGWAGNAIDSYTF.

This clone came up a few times. The rearrangement links TRBV13 to TRBJ2-7; D is unclear. Germline-derived CDR1 and CDR2 are PRHDT and FYEKMQ (reference sequence). The V end lost 3 bases, the J end lost 3 bases, and 6 bases lay between the germline ends. The CDR3 runs 12 residues. The CDR3 bases are TGTGCCAGCAGCTTTGGCGGCTACGAGCAGTACTTC. Protein product: CASSFGGYEQYF.

This chain uses TRBV9 with TRBJ1-2; D is ambiguous. This CDR3 has 15 amino acids. Between the trimmed V and J ends, which lost 4 bases and 7 bases, there was a span of 20 bases. The V gene's germline CDR1 is SGDLS and CDR2 YYNGEE. CDR3 region: CASSSSRGHFFGYTF. The CDR3 coding sequence is TGTGCCAGCAGCTCGTCCCGAGGGCACTTTTTTGGCTACACCTTC.

This sequence joins TRBV6-4 and TRBJ2-5, with D possibly TRBD1 on 5 matching bases. Germline V gene data show CDR1 as MRHNA and CDR2 as SNTAGT. V lost 3 bases and J 0 bases, leaving 11 bases between the germline ends. There are 15 residues in the CDR3. DNA of the CDR3: TGTGCCAGCAGTGAAGGGGTACTACACCAAGAGACCCAGTACTTC. This translates into CASSEGVLHQETQYF.

This clone was recorded once. The chain joins TRBV19 to TRBJ1-4, with D maybe TRBD1 (5 bases). CDR3 length: 17 residues. Germline lookup yields CDR1 LNHDA and CDR2 SQIVND (reference sequence). V was pared by 1 base and J by 0 bases, with 12 bases between. The CDR3 DNA reads TGTGCCAGTAGTATAGGGGGCACACGGACAACTAATGAAAAACTGTTTTTT. It translates to CASSIGGTRTTNEKLFF.

The chain carries TRBV19 and TRBJ1-6; possible D gene TRBD1, 5 bases. Germline V gene lookup returns CDR1 LNHDA and CDR2 SQIVND (reference sequence). The CDR3 totals 15 residues. Trimming left V 2 bases short and J 4 bases short, with 9 bases between. The CDR3 DNA reads as TGTGCCAGTAGTATACAGGGCCCTTATAATTCACCCCTCCACTTT. This gives the protein CASSIQGPYNSPLHF.

The chain combines TRBV19 with TRBJ1-2; D might be TRBD1 (6 bases). Germline CDR1 and CDR2: LNHDA and SQIVND (reference sequence). This CDR3 comprises 12 residues. Trimming took 10 bases from V and 2 from J, leaving 11 bases between them. The CDR3 DNA sequence: TGTGCCACCATGAGGGGGAACTATGGCTACACCTTC. Translating gives CATMRGNYGYTF.

A note on this clone: Other nucleotide sequences from this sample produce the same CDR3. The V and J genes are TRBV5-1 and TRBJ1-1; D remains ambiguous. The germline gives CDR1 SGHRS, CDR2 YFSETQ. This CDR3 comprises 14 residues. V was trimmed by 0 bases and J by 1 base, leaving 7 bases between them. The CDR3 DNA sequence: TGCGCCAGCAGCTTGGGGCAGGAGAACACTGAAGCTTTCTTT. It codes for CASSLGQENTEAFF.

The CDR3: CASSLGLSDRDYEQYF. The CDR3 DNA sequence: TGTGCCAGCAGCTTAGGGCTTTCGGACAGGGACTACGAGCAGTACTTC. V and J are TRBV11-3 and TRBJ2-7; 8 nucleotides line up with TRBD1. This CDR3 comprises 16 residues. Germline CDR1 SGHNT, CDR2 YENEEA. V lost 1 base and J lost 3; bases outside the gene matches: 8.

As for this clone: Germline is not matched at one junction end, which may reflect a read error. This chain links TRBV7-7 with TRBJ2-7; D not resolved. The CDR3 runs 13 residues. CDR1 and CDR2 from the germline V gene are SSHAT and FNYEAQ (reference sequence). The CDR3 reads CASSLSAGGEQYF. DNA for the CDR3: TGTGCTAGCAGCTTATCAGCCGGCGGTGAGCAGTACTTC.

A single count supports this clone. The rearrangement joins TRBV19 to TRBJ2-6; 7 nucleotides align to TRBD1. CDR1 is LNHDA, CDR2 SQIVND, per germline (reference sequence). CDR3 length equals 17 residues. V shed 6 bases and J 0 bases; nucleotides not matched to a gene: 8. CDR3 sequence: CASRGQNLLSGANVLTF. The CDR3 DNA is TGTGCCAGTAGGGGACAGAATCTACTCTCTGGGGCCAACGTCCTGACTTTC.

This sequence joins TRBV12-5 and TRBJ2-2, with D uncertain. Germline CDR1 and CDR2: LGHNT and FRNRAP. The V end lost 6 bases, the J end lost 3 bases, and 5 bases lay between the germline ends. CDR3 size: 12 residues. This CDR3 reads CASGRDTGELFF. The DNA of the CDR3 is TGTGCTAGTGGACGAGACACCGGGGAGCTGTTTTTT. The entire variable domain, with the rest obtained from reference TRBV12-5 and TRBJ2-2, is as follows: DARVTQTPRHKVTEMGQEVTMRCQPILGHNTVFWYRQTMMQGLELLAYFRNRAPLDDSGMPKDRFSAEMPDATLATLKIQPSEPRDSAVYFCASGRDTGELFFGEGSRLTVL.

The chain joins TRBV30 to TRBJ1-5; 10 positions match TRBD1. Trimming at V came to 1 base and at J to 4 bases, leaving 1 base not matched to a gene. Germline CDR1 and CDR2: GTSNPN and SVGIG (reference sequence). The CDR3 totals 14 residues. The CDR3 protein is CAWSAGQGNQPQHF. The CDR3 bases are TGTGCCTGGAGTGCGGGACAGGGGAATCAGCCCCAGCATTTT. The variable domain in full, with the rest retrieved from reference TRBV30 and TRBJ1-5, is SQTIHQWPATLVQPVGSPLSLECTVEGTSNPNLYWYRQAAGRGLQLLFYSVGIGQISSEVPQNLSASRPQDRQFILSSKKLLLSDSGFYLCAWSAGQGNQPQHFGDGTRLSIL.

The chain couples TRBV4-3 to TRBJ2-7; 8 positions match TRBD1. V was pared by 0 bases and J by 0 bases, with 4 bases of the junction left unmatched. Germline V lookup: CDR1 LGHNA, CDR2 YSLEER. CDR3 length: 16 residues. CDR3 protein: CASSQDSRGLSYEQYF. DNA of the CDR3: TGCGCCAGCAGCCAAGACTCCAGGGGGCTCTCCTACGAGCAGTACTTC.

This chain joins TRBV15 and TRBJ2-5, with TRBD1 matching 7 bases. J lost 4 bases, V lost 0 bases, and 5 bases had no gene match. The CDR3 is made up of 15 amino acids. Per germline, CDR1 LNHNV and CDR2 YYDKDF (reference sequence). CDR3 bases: TGTGCCACCAGCAGAGACATCGGACAGGCAGAGACCCAGTACTTC. The encoded protein is CATSRDIGQAETQYF.

V gene TRBV7-6 combines with J gene TRBJ1-1; D perhaps matches TRBD1 (5 bases). This CDR3 is built from 16 residues. Germline V CDR1 and CDR2: SGHVS, FNYEAQ. Trimming stripped 0 bases from V and 3 bases from J, with 14 bases between. CDR3 DNA sequence: TGTGCCAGCAGCTTAGCGCTGGCAGGGAGGGACACTGAAGCTTTCTTT. This encodes CASSLALAGRDTEAFF.

The chain is built from TRBV16 and TRBJ1-3; 9 bases align to TRBD1. The germline V gene encodes CDR1 KGHSY and CDR2 FQNENV. The ends lost 0 bases at V and 1 base at J; junction bases unmatched: 4. The CDR3 extends over 17 amino acids. CDR3 sequence: CASSQSRDRASGNTIYF. The CDR3 region has the DNA TGTGCCAGCAGCCAATCGAGGGACAGGGCTTCTGGAAACACCATATATTTT.

J is TRBJ2-1 and V is TRBV5-1; 9 nucleotides agree with TRBD2. The CDR3 runs 15 residues. Germline CDR1 SGHRS, CDR2 YFSETQ. The junction had 8 bases not matched to a gene; V was cut back by 2 bases and J by 8 bases. The CDR3 region has the DNA TGCGCCAGCAGCTTTGGAGCGGGGGGCGGGTATGAGCAGTTCTTC. Amino acids: CASSFGAGGGYEQFF. Based on the CDR3 plus reference TRBV5-1 and TRBJ2-1, the full variable domain is KAGVTQTPRYLIKTRGQQVTLSCSPISGHRSVSWYQQTPGQGLQFLFEYFSETQRNKGNFPGRFSGRQFSNSRSEMNVSTLELGDSALYLCASSFGAGGGYEQFFGPGTRLTVL.

As for this clone: Compared with germline, one end of the junction differs, possibly owing to a read error. The chain is built from TRBV7-7 and TRBJ2-1; possibly TRBD2 for D (5 bases). Germline CDR1 and CDR2: SSHAT and FNYEAQ (reference sequence). The CDR3 totals 13 residues. The CDR3 loop is CASSPGRENEQFF. The CDR3, as DNA: TGTGCTAGCAGCCCGGGCCGGGAAAATGAGCAGTTCTTC.

The chain recombines TRBV11-2 with TRBJ2-3; TRBD2 agrees at 10 bases. Germline-derived CDR1 and CDR2 are SGHAT and FQNNGV. Trimming took 6 bases from V and 6 from J; bases not matched to a gene: 15. The CDR3 loop spans 17 amino acids. This CDR3 is CASRPVRKRGGYDTQYF. The CDR3 DNA sequence: TGTGCCAGCAGGCCCGTTAGGAAGCGGGGGGGATACGATACGCAGTATTTT.

The chain recombines TRBV4-3 with TRBJ1-2; D possibly corresponds to TRBD1 (5 bases). The CDR3 runs 16 residues. V was pared by 0 bases and J by 8 bases, with 19 bases between. Germline V gene lookup returns CDR1 LGHNA and CDR2 YSLEER. This chain's CDR3 is CASSQEAAGWLWGYTF. DNA for the CDR3: TGCGCCAGCAGCCAAGAGGCGGCAGGGTGGTTATGGGGCTACACCTTC.

The chain joins TRBV5-1 to TRBJ1-1, with a possible D match to TRBD1 (6 bases). CDR1 and CDR2 from the germline V gene are SGHRS and YFSETQ. V shed 6 bases and J shed 0 bases, with 12 bases lying between them. CDR3 size: 14 residues. CDR3 nucleotides: TGCGCCAGCAATAGGGACATGTTGAACACTGAAGCTTTCTTT. It encodes CASNRDMLNTEAFF.

V usage is TRBV7-9 and J usage is TRBJ1-3; D is possibly TRBD1 (5 bases). Germline CDR1 SEHNR, CDR2 FQNEAQ (reference sequence). CDR3 length: 15 amino acids. Deletions cut 5 bases from V and 3 bases from J, with 14 bases between. As DNA, the CDR3 is TGTGCCAGCAGCGCCCAGGGTTCGCTTGGAAACACCATATATTTT. Translating gives CASSAQGSLGNTIYF.

The rearrangement uses TRBV10-2 and TRBJ1-6; D is undetermined. The germline V gene has CDR1 WSHSY and CDR2 SAAADI. Trimming cost V 3 bases and J 6 bases, with 6 bases left between them. The length of the CDR3 is 13 residues. CDR3 residues: CASSETGNSPLHF. CDR3 nucleotides: TGCGCCAGCAGTGAAACGGGTAATTCACCCCTCCACTTT.

The J gene is TRBJ2-7, the V gene TRBV9, with 10 bases identical to TRBD1. Germline loops: CDR1 SGDLS, CDR2 YYNGEE. CDR3 size: 15 residues. The ends lost 4 bases at V and 5 bases at J; junction bases unmatched: 9. The CDR3 region has the DNA TGTGCCAGCAGCCCACGACAGGGGGCAGGCGACGAGCAGTACTTC. It encodes CASSPRQGAGDEQYF. The whole variable domain, remainder taken from reference TRBV9 and TRBJ2-7, is DSGVTQTPKHLITATGQRVTLRCSPRSGDLSVYWYQQSLDQGLQFLIQYYNGEERAKGNILERFSAQQFPDLHSELNLSSLELGDSALYFCASSPRQGAGDEQYFGPGTRLTVT.